Listed below are T cell receptor beta chains from one sample, sequenced in a study of T cell repertoires in cytomegalovirus infection. TCRdb recomputed calls from the reads with MiXCR, one row per CDR3 protein. This table holds about 360,000 distinct CDR3 sequences, 15% to 20% found once. The sequenced sample consisted of PBMCs. Receptor source: a human donor in good health (CMV status not recorded). Some clones in this sample may be carry-over from other donors' samples. Each CDR3 is given with its conserved first and last residue. A D gene is named only where the DNA matches it firmly.

>TRBV6-1|TRBJ2-7|NA
CASSDYLGGEYF
>TRBV27|TRBJ1-2|NA
CASSLSPSPQRYGYTF
>TRBV6-1|TRBJ1-1|TRBD1
CASSLGQGYTEAFF
>TRBV7-6|TRBJ2-3|TRBD2
CASTPSAGGSTDTQYF
>TRBV9|TRBJ1-2|TRBD1
CASSGTGWVGGYTF
>TRBV4-1|TRBJ2-2|TRBD2
CASSPGGGAGELFF
>TRBV2|TRBJ1-5|NA
CASSVSQQPQHF
>TRBV7-2|TRBJ1-6|NA
CASSLRGSSYNSPLHF
>TRBV6-2/TRBV6-3|TRBJ2-7|NA
CASRRVYEQYF
>TRBV20-1|TRBJ2-1|TRBD2
CSARDMTSGDLEQFF
>TRBV2|TRBJ2-7|NA
CASTAGGYEQYF
>TRBV7-9|TRBJ2-7|TRBD1
CASSTPGTGGAYEQYF
>TRBV14|TRBJ2-1|TRBD1
CASSHLTGKESDEQFF
>TRBV12-3/TRBV12-4|TRBJ2-2|NA
CASSPVTNTGELFF
>TRBV28|TRBJ2-3|NA
CASSLSGQWADTQYF
>TRBV6-1|TRBJ2-7|TRBD2
CASRGERGSYEQYF
>TRBV7-6|TRBJ2-7|TRBD2
CASSPPAGVTHEQYF
>TRBV7-2|TRBJ2-1|NA
CASSPKLSGNEQFF
>TRBV7-2|TRBJ2-2|TRBD1
CASSQNRFGQGTTGELFF
>TRBV4-2|TRBJ2-1|NA
CASSQGGQYNEQFF
>TRBV18|TRBJ2-1|TRBD2
CASSLLLAESSYNEQFF
>TRBV10-3|TRBJ2-5|NA
CAISESSTIETQYF